The clone carrying this T cell receptor beta chain occurred a few times. Its antigen is unknown. The data were taken from a study of T cell repertoires in cytomegalovirus infection. Across the study: Indications of both CMV infection and matching HLA type were provided by public TCR beta signatures. Study-wide results and caveats: Ex vivo, HLA-C-restricted CMV-specific TCR beta clonotypes prevailed over the rest of the response. The cumulative frequency of public TCR beta families distinguished individuals who carried CMV together with the relevant HLA.

TCRdb reprocessed the reads via MiXCR and lists one record per CDR3 protein. Of hundreds of thousands of distinct CDR3 sequences listed, 9.6% were seen once; the top ten hold approximately 2.3%. Trimming removed 0 bases from V and 0 bases from J, with 9 bases in between. Looked up from germline, CDR1 is SGDLS and CDR2 is YYNGEE. The CDR3 loop spans 15 amino acids. This TCR was sampled from a human donor in good health (CMV status not recorded). Some clones in this sample may be carry-over from other donors' samples. The sample consisted of PBMCs. This chain joins TRBV9 and TRBJ1-1; D ambiguous. In DNA form, the CDR3 reads TGTGCCAGCAGCGTAGAGGTCAGAATGAACACTGAAGCTTTCTTT. Translating gives CASSVEVRMNTEAFF.